This T cell receptor (beta chain) was recovered during a study of blood T cell repertoires in COVID-19. This CDR3 comprises 14 residues. Trimming took 6 bases from V and 8 from J, leaving 20 bases between them. Germline V lookup: CDR1 MNHEY, CDR2 SVGAGI. Using immunoSEQ multiplex PCR, the repertoire was profiled, and TCRdb retains in-frame clones only, with some absent. Among around 260,000 clones, roughly 83% were seen once, and the ten largest hold about 4.5%. The rearrangement uses TRBV6-5 and TRBJ2-7; D possibly corresponds to TRBD2 (7 bases). The clonotype was recovered from a man in his 60s who had recovered from COVID-19. Sequencing was carried out using peripheral blood. The CDR3: CASRGASGGLQQYF. CDR3 nucleotides: TGTGCCAGCAGGGGAGCTTCGGGGGGCCTTCAGCAGTACTTC.